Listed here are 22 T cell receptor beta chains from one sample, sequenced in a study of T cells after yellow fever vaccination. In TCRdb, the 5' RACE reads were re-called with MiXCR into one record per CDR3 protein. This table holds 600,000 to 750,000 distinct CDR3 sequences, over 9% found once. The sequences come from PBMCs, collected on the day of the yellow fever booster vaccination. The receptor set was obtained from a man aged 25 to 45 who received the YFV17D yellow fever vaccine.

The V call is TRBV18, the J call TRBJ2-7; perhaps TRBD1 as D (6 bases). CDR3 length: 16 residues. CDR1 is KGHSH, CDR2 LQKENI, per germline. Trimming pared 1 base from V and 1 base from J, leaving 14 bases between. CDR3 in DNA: TGTGCCAGCTCACCACTGGGCGCAGGGGTATCCTACGAGCAGTACTTC. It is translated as CASSPLGAGVSYEQYF.

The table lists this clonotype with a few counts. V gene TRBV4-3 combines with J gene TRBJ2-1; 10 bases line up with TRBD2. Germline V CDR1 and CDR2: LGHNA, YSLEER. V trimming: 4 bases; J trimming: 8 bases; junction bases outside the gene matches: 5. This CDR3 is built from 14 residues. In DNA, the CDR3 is TGCGCCAGCAGCCGGATGCTAGCGGGAGATGAGCAGTTCTTC. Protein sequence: CASSRMLAGDEQFF.

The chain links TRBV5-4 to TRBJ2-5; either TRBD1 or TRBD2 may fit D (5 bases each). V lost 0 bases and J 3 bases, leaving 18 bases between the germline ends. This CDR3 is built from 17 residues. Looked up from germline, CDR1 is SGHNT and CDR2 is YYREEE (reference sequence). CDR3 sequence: CASSLASWDGLEETQYF. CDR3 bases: TGTGCCAGCAGCTTGGCGTCCTGGGACGGCCTCGAAGAGACCCAGTACTTC.

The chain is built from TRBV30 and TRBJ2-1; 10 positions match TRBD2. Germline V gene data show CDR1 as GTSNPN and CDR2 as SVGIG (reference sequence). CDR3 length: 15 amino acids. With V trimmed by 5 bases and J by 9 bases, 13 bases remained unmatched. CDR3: CAWRRTSGQLGEQFF. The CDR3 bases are TGTGCCTGGCGTCGGACTAGCGGCCAGCTGGGTGAGCAGTTCTTC.

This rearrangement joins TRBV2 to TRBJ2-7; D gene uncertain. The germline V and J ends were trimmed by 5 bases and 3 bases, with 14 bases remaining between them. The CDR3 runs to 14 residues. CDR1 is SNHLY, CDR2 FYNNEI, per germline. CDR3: CASSNSPVGYEQYF. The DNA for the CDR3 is TGTGCCAGCAGTAACTCCCCCGTTGGCTACGAGCAGTACTTC.

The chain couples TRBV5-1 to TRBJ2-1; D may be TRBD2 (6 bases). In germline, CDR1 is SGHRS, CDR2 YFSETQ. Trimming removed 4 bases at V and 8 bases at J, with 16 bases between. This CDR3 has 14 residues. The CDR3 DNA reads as TGCGCCAGCAGCCAACCGGGACTCCCCGATGAGCAGTTCTTC. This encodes CASSQPGLPDEQFF.

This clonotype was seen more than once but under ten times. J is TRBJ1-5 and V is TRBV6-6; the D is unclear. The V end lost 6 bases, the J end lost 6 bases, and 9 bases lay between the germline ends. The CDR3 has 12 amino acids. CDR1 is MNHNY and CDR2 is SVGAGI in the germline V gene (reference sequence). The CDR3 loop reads CASSTSSQPQHF. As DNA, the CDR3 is TGTGCCAGCAGCACCTCATCTCAGCCCCAGCATTTT.

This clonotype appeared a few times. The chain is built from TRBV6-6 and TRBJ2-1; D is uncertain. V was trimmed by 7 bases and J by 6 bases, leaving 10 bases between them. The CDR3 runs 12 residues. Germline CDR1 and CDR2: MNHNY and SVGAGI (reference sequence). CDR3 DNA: TGTGCCAGCACGCTGACTGTCAATGAGCAGTTCTTC. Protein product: CASTLTVNEQFF.

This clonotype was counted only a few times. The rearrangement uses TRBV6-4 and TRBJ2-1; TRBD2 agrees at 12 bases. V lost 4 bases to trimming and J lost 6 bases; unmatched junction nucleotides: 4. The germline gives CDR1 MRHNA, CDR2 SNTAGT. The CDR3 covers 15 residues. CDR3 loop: CASSVVLAGGNEQFF. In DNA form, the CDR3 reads TGTGCCAGCAGTGTGGTACTAGCGGGAGGCAATGAGCAGTTCTTC.

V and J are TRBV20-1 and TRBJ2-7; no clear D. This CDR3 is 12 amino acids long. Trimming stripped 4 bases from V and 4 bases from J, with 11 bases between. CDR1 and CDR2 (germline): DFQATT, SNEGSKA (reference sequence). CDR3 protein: CSATTSTYEQYF. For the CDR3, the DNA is TGCAGTGCTACAACATCTACTTACGAGCAGTACTTC.

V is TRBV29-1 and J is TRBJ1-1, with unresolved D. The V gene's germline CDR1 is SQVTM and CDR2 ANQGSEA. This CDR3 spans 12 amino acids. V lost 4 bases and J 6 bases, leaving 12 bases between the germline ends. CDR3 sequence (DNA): TGCAGCGTTGTTGGTACACGGGCTGAAGCTTTCTTT. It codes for CSVVGTRAEAFF. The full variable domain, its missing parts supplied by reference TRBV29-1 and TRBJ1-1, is SAVISQKPSRDICQRGTSLTIQCQVDSQVTMMFWYRQQPGQSLTLIATANQGSEATYESGFVIDKFPISRPNLTFSTLTVSNMSPEDSSIYLCSVVGTRAEAFFGQGTRLTVV.

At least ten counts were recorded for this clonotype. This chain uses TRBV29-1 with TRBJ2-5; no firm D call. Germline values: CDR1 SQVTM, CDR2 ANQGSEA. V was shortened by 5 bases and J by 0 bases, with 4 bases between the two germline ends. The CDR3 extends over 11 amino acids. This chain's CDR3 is CSVLYQETQYF. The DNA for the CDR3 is TGCAGCGTTTTATACCAAGAGACCCAGTACTTC.

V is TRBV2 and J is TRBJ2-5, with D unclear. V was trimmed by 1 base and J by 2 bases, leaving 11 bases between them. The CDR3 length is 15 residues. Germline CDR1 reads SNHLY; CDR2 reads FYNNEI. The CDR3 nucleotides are TGTGCCAGCAGTGAAGTTGGGCTGGGGCAAGAGACCCAGTACTTC. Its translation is CASSEVGLGQETQYF. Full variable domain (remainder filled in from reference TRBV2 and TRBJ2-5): EPEVTQTPSHQVTQMGQEVILRCVPISNHLYFYWYRQILGQKVEFLVSFYNNEISEKSEIFDDQFSVERPDGSNFTLKIRSTKLEDSAMYFCASSEVGLGQETQYFGPGTRLLVL.

The CDR3 sequence is CSARTAPGHREQYF. In nucleotides, the CDR3 is TGCAGTGCTAGAACGGCACCGGGACACCGGGAGCAGTACTTC. The V and J genes are TRBV20-1 and TRBJ2-7, with a tentative D call TRBD1 (6 bases). V lost 2 bases and J lost 7, with 18 bases in between. The CDR3 spans 14 residues. Germline V gives CDR1 DFQATT, CDR2 SNEGSKA (reference sequence).

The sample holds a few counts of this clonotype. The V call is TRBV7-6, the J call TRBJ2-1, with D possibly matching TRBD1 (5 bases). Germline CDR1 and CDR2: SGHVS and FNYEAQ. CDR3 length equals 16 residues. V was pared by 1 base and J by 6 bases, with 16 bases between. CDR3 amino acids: CASSLVNGRGANEQFF. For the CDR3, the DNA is TGTGCCAGCAGCTTAGTCAACGGGCGTGGGGCCAATGAGCAGTTCTTC.

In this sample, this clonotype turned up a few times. CDR3 loop: CSARDILPSYNEQFF. The CDR3 DNA sequence: TGCAGTGCTAGAGATATTCTACCCTCCTACAATGAGCAGTTCTTC. The gene calls are TRBV20-1 and TRBJ2-1, with D uncertain. The CDR3 contains 15 residues. V lost 0 bases to trimming and J lost 0 bases, with 9 bases between them. The V gene's germline CDR1 is DFQATT and CDR2 SNEGSKA (reference sequence).

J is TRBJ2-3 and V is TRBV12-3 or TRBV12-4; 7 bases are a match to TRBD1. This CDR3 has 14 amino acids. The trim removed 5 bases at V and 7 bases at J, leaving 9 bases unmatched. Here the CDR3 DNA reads TGTGCCAGCAGTCCCCGGACAGGAGGAAATACGCAGTATTTT. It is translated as CASSPRTGGNTQYF.

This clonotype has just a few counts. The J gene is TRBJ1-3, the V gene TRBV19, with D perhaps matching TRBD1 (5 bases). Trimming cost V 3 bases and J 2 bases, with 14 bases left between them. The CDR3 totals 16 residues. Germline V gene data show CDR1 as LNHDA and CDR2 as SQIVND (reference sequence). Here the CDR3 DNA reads TGTGCCAGTAGTATCGAGGCAGGGTCGGCTGGAAACACCATATATTTT. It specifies CASSIEAGSAGNTIYF.

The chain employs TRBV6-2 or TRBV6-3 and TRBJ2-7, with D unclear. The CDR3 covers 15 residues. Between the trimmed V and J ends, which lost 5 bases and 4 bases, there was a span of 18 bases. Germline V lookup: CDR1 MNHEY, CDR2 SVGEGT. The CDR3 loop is CASSRPEGRTYEQYF. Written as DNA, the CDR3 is TGTGCCAGCAGTCGTCCCGAAGGCAGGACGTACGAGCAGTACTTC.

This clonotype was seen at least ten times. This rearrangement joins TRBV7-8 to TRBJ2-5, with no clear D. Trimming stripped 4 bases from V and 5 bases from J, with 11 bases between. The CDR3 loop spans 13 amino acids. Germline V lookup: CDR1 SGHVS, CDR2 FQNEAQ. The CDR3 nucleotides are TGTGCCAGCAGCTCCCTAAGTGACGAGACCCAGTACTTC. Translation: CASSSLSDETQYF.

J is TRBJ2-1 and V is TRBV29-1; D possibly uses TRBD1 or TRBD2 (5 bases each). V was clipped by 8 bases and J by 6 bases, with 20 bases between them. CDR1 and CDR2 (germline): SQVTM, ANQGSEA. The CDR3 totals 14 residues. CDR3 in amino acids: CSCAGGEGFNEQFF. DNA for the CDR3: TGCAGCTGCGCTGGAGGCGAGGGGTTCAATGAGCAGTTCTTC.

CDR3 DNA: TGTGCCAGCAGGGAGCAGACAGGGCGCAATTCACCCCTCCACTTT. Translating gives CASREQTGRNSPLHF. V and J are TRBV6-1 and TRBJ1-6; 7 bases align to TRBD1. The CDR3 contains 15 residues. Losses at the gene ends were 6 bases for V and 7 bases for J; bases not matched to a gene: 9. Per germline, CDR1 MNHNS and CDR2 SASEGT.